This is a list of T cell receptor beta chains from one sample in a study of T cell responses to AZD1222 COVID-19 vaccine. The protocol was immunoSEQ multiplex PCR, while the TCRdb copy is restricted to in-frame clones and leaves out a portion. The sample holds about 99,000 clones, about nine tenths seen once. This specimen consisted of peripheral blood, obtained on day 0 of AZD1222 vaccination. The origin of the receptors is an adult in good health. CDR3s include the opening cysteine and the closing phenylalanine or tryptophan. Fields, in order: V gene, D gene, clone size, J gene, CDR3 DNA, CDR3 protein. The D gene is left open where the match is weak. Size values are once, few and many counts, or a class for expanded clones, and some rows have none.

TRBV27,TRBD2,.,TRBJ2-2,TGTGCCAGCAGTGTACGAGCGGGGAAAAACACCGGGGAGCTGTTTTTT,CASSVRAGKNTGELFF
TRBV30,TRBD1,.,TRBJ1-1,TGTGCCTGGAGTGTCCTCAGGGGGGTTCAGGCAAGGAACACTGAAGCTTTCTTT,CAWSVLRGVQARNTEAFF
TRBV7-2,.,.,TRBJ1-5,TGTGCCAGCAGCTTACACACTGATCAGCCCCAGCATTTT,CASSLHTDQPQHF
TRBV7-9,TRBD2,.,TRBJ2-1,TGTGCCAGCAGACTTAGCGGGAGCTCCTACAATGAGCAGTTCTTC,CASRLSGSSYNEQFF
TRBV28,TRBD1,once,TRBJ1-5,TGTGCCAGCAGTTTATGGCAGGGGGCGACGAGCAATCAGCCCCAGCATTTT,CASSLWQGATSNQPQHF
TRBV10-2,TRBD2,.,TRBJ2-1,TGCGCCAGCAGTTGGACTAGCGGGGGAAAGTCAAGCTCCTACAATGAGCAGTTCTTC,CASSWTSGGKSSSYNEQFF
TRBV18,.,.,TRBJ1-5,TGTGCCAGCTCACCAGGGAGGACTCAGCCCCAGCATTTT,CASSPGRTQPQHF
TRBV5-4,TRBD2,once,TRBJ2-7,TGTGCCAGCAGCTGGGAAGGGCTAGCGGGAGGCTCATTCGCGTTC,CASSWEGLAGGSFAF
TRBV27,TRBD1,.,TRBJ1-1,TGTGCCAGCAGTCCGGGGGACAGGCTGGTATCGATGAACACTGAAGCTTTCTTT,CASSPGDRLVSMNTEAFF
TRBV7-6,TRBD2,.,TRBJ2-2,TGTGCCAGCAGCTTAGGTGCGGGAGGGGCCGGGGAGCTGTTTTTT,CASSLGAGGAGELFF
TRBV7-2,.,.,TRBJ2-7,TGTGCCAGCAGCTTAGAGGGTAGTATCTACGAGCAGTACTTC,CASSLEGSIYEQYF
TRBV5-1,.,.,TRBJ1-1,TGCGCCAGCAGCTTGGCCGAAGGAGACGCTTTCTTT,CASSLAEGDAFF
TRBV27,.,.,TRBJ2-6,TGTGCCAGCAGTTTAAGGGAACCTGTTCGCTCTGGGGCCAACGTCCTGACTTTC,CASSLREPVRSGANVLTF